This T cell receptor (beta chain) was captured in a study of blood T cell repertoires in COVID-19. Looking at the study overall: The United States, Italy and Spain were the sources of the acute and convalescent COVID-19 samples. From T cells, B-cell-depleted T cells, or PBMCs came the material, which was cDNA or gDNA.

V lost 5 bases and J 5 bases, leaving 15 bases between the germline ends. CDR3 size: 14 residues. Per germline, CDR1 SGHVS and CDR2 FNYEAQ. The authors' processing: Using reference gene primer amplification, nucleated cell counts were estimated. The assay was immunoSEQ multiplex PCR, and TCRdb's table has in-frame clones only and misses some. V and J calls and clone size are those listed in that table; D and trimming were worked out from the DNA. In the table there are 130,000 or so clones, roughly 89% of which are singletons. The origin of this receptor is a man between 60 and 75 years old with COVID-19, enrolled during active disease. Sample: peripheral blood. This chain connects TRBV7-6 to TRBJ2-5; D not certain. The CDR3 loop reads CASSKRSARETQYF. As DNA, the CDR3 is TGTGCCAGCAGCAAAAGGAGTGCTAGGGAGACCCAGTACTTC.